This entry features one T cell receptor beta chain sequence. The sample is drawn from a study of blood T cell repertoires in COVID-19. Study background: Material from acute and convalescent COVID-19 was sourced from the United States, Italy and Spain. Sources were T cells, B-cell-depleted T cells, or PBMCs; the material itself was cDNA or gDNA.

Original data processing: Nucleated cell counts were estimated from reference gene primer amplification. Some clones are missing from TCRdb's copy, which holds only in-frame ones; the method was immunoSEQ multiplex PCR. V and J calls and clone size are those listed in that table; D and trimming were worked out from the DNA. The sample has roughly 120,000 clones; 80% to 95% are singletons. The J segment lost 3 bases and the V segment lost 2 bases, leaving 3 bases of the junction unmatched. CDR3 length: 15 residues. Per germline, CDR1 MNHEY and CDR2 SVGEGT. The sequence came from a man in his fifties with COVID-19, enrolled during active disease. This chain uses TRBV6-2 or TRBV6-3 with TRBJ2-2; the match to TRBD1 covers 7 bases. The source material was peripheral blood. DNA for the CDR3: TGTGCCAGCAGTTACGACCAGGGGGACACCGGGGAGCTGTTTTTT. This gives the protein CASSYDQGDTGELFF.